The clone carrying this T cell receptor beta chain has just a few counts. These data belong to a study of control samples from healthy donors and cancer patients. Unmatched junction bases numbered 5, after V lost 3 bases and J lost 10 bases. This CDR3 is 13 amino acids long. Germline CDR1 and CDR2: SEHNR and FQNEAQ (reference sequence). Measured with immunoSEQ multiplex PCR; TCRdb has only the in-frame clones, and not every one. The table has fewer than 95,000 clones, about 89% seen once. Specimen: blood. The origin of this receptor is a man younger than 40 in good health. This chain connects TRBV7-9 to TRBJ2-1; 8 bases match TRBD2. CDR3 loop: CASSLGTRGEQFF. The CDR3 DNA reads TGTGCCAGCAGCTTGGGGACTAGAGGGGAGCAGTTCTTC.